Shown below are 31 T cell receptor beta chains from a single sample sequenced in a study of neurological immune-mediated disorders. TCRdb passed the 5' RACE reads through MiXCR, listing each CDR3 protein once. The table has tens of thousands of distinct CDR3 sequences, around 3.1% seen once. The time point was: longitudinal time-point 1 (baseline). What was sequenced was PBMCs. The receptor set was obtained from a woman aged 60-75 years with multiple sclerosis.

The table lists this clonotype with many counts. The rearrangement links TRBV5-1 to TRBJ2-5; D is ambiguous. The ends were cut back, 2 bases at V and 2 bases at J, with 1 base in the middle. Germline V gives CDR1 SGHRS, CDR2 YFSETQ. The CDR3 extends over 11 amino acids. CDR3 DNA: TGCGCCAGCAGCTTACAAGAGACCCAGTACTTC. Protein product: CASSLQETQYF.

The table lists this clonotype with many counts. The chain joins TRBV20-1 to TRBJ2-5; TRBD2 is a possible D gene (5 bases). Germline CDR1 DFQATT, CDR2 SNEGSKA (reference sequence). Trimming cost V 1 base and J 5 bases, with 8 bases left between them. The CDR3 has 12 amino acids. CDR3 sequence: CSARVRGETQYF. The DNA for the CDR3 is TGCAGTGCTAGAGTACGAGGGGAGACCCAGTACTTC.

This clonotype has more than one count but fewer than ten. This chain joins TRBV6-6 and TRBJ2-5; the D is unclear. CDR3 length: 13 residues. Trimming pared 2 bases from V and 2 bases from J, leaving 6 bases between. The germline V gene has CDR1 MNHNY and CDR2 SVGAGI (reference sequence). The CDR3 loop is CASSYEGQETQYF. The CDR3 bases are TGTGCCAGCAGTTACGAAGGGCAAGAGACCCAGTACTTC.

Many counts were recorded for this clonotype. This rearrangement joins TRBV27 to TRBJ2-2, with 9 bases lining up with TRBD2. Germline CDR1 MNHEY, CDR2 SMNVEV (reference sequence). The CDR3 is 19 residues long. With 0 bases clipped from V and 5 bases from J, the junction kept 13 bases outside the gene matches. The DNA for the CDR3 is TGTGCCAGCAGTTTATCGGGGTTGGCGGGGGGGCGTATAACCGGGGAGCTGTTTTTT. This gives the protein CASSLSGLAGGRITGELFF.

The table lists this clonotype with a few counts. This may be a read error: a much more frequent sequence differs by one nucleotide. The CDR3 reads CSASRQSSGAKVLTF. CDR3 DNA sequence: TGCAGTGCTAGTAGGCAGTCCTCTGGGGCCAAAGTCCTGACTTTC. The chain couples TRBV20-1 to TRBJ2-6, with D perhaps TRBD1 (5 bases). CDR1 and CDR2 (germline): DFQATT, SNEGSKA (reference sequence). This CDR3 contains 15 residues.

This clonotype was counted ten times or more. The V call is TRBV3-1, the J call TRBJ2-5, with 8 bases matching TRBD1. Germline V gives CDR1 LGHDT, CDR2 YNNKEL (reference sequence). The V segment lost 0 bases and the J segment 2 bases; nucleotides outside the gene matches: 2. This CDR3 has 15 residues. This chain's CDR3 is CASSQDGTGQETQYF. DNA of the CDR3: TGTGCCAGCAGCCAAGACGGGACAGGTCAAGAGACCCAGTACTTC.

This clonotype appeared many times. V and J are TRBV12-3 or TRBV12-4 and TRBJ1-2; perhaps TRBD1 as D (6 bases). Between the trimmed V and J ends, which lost 4 bases and 8 bases, there was a span of 14 bases. CDR3 size: 13 residues. CDR3 amino acids: CASSSTGIWGYTF. The CDR3 DNA sequence: TGTGCCAGCAGTTCTACAGGGATTTGGGGCTACACCTTC.

This clonotype was recorded at least ten times. The chain uses TRBV14 and TRBJ2-2; D gene ambiguous. The ends were cut back, 5 bases at V and 1 base at J, with 5 bases in the middle. This CDR3 has 13 amino acids. Germline V gene data show CDR1 as SGHDN and CDR2 as FVKESK. For the CDR3, the DNA is TGTGCCAGCAGCAAACAGAACACCGGGGAGCTGTTTTTT. It translates to CASSKQNTGELFF.

Ten or more counts support this clonotype. The chain uses TRBV12-3 or TRBV12-4 and TRBJ2-7; 10 bases fit TRBD2. The length of the CDR3 is 14 residues. The junction had 5 bases not matched to a gene; V was cut back by 6 bases and J by 3 bases. The DNA for the CDR3 is TGTGCCAGCAGCTATCTAGCGGGGGACTACGAGCAGTACTTC. This translates into CASSYLAGDYEQYF.

This clonotype appeared many times. This rearrangement joins TRBV12-3 or TRBV12-4 to TRBJ1-1, with a tentative D call TRBD1 (5 bases). V was clipped by 2 bases and J by 4 bases, with 14 bases between them. This CDR3 is 15 amino acids long. For the CDR3, the DNA is TGTGCCAGCAGTTTATCTGTCAGGGTCGGCACTGAAGCTTTCTTT. Protein: CASSLSVRVGTEAFF.

This clonotype has a count of ten or more. CDR3 protein: CASSVEIGGGAGELFF. CDR3 coding DNA: TGTGCCAGCAGCGTAGAGATCGGCGGGGGGGCCGGGGAGCTGTTTTTT. This chain uses TRBV7-2 with TRBJ2-2; TRBD2 matches 9 bases. Germline assignment: CDR1 SGHTA and CDR2 FQGNSA. This CDR3 comprises 16 residues. V was pared by 5 bases and J by 6 bases, with 10 bases of the junction left unmatched.

This clonotype was counted many times. This chain links TRBV6-6 with TRBJ2-6; no reliable D call. Germline V gives CDR1 MNHNY, CDR2 SVGAGI (reference sequence). The CDR3 contains 13 residues. V was cut by 6 bases and J by 4 bases, with 7 bases left in between. The CDR3 region is CASRDPGANVLTF. The CDR3 DNA sequence: TGTGCCAGCAGAGACCCAGGGGCCAACGTCCTGACTTTC.

Ten or more counts support this clonotype. This chain connects TRBV5-1 to TRBJ2-5; 7 nucleotides align to TRBD1. Germline CDR1 and CDR2: SGHRS and YFSETQ. The CDR3 has 15 residues. After removal of 2 bases from V and 2 bases from J, the junction contained 6 bases not matched to a gene. For the CDR3, the DNA is TGCGCCAGCAGCTTTGTCCCGGGACAGCAAGAGACCCAGTACTTC. Translated, it gives CASSFVPGQQETQYF.

This clonotype has at least ten counts. In DNA, the CDR3 is TGTGCCAGCAGCCCTAGGGTGAACACTGAAGCTTTCTTT. It encodes CASSPRVNTEAFF. The chain uses TRBV7-9 and TRBJ1-1, with D unclear. The V gene's germline CDR1 is SEHNR and CDR2 FQNEAQ (reference sequence). The CDR3 length is 13 residues. Deletions cut 5 bases from V and 0 bases from J, with 7 bases between.

This clonotype occurred a few times. Written as DNA, the CDR3 is TGCAGTGTAAACGGGGCTGGATACGGCTACACCTTC. It translates to CSVNGAGYGYTF. This chain uses TRBV20-1 with TRBJ1-2; tentatively, D is TRBD1 (5 bases). The V end was cut by 7 bases, the J end by 8 bases, with 17 bases between. Germline V gene data show CDR1 as DFQATT and CDR2 as SNEGSKA (reference sequence). CDR3 length: 12 amino acids.

The table lists this clonotype with many counts. The chain combines TRBV28 with TRBJ1-1; a possible D gene is TRBD1 (6 bases). Trimming removed 7 bases from V and 10 bases from J, with 22 bases in between. The CDR3 loop spans 14 amino acids. Germline CDR1 is MDHEN and CDR2 is SYDVKM. The CDR3 nucleotides read TGTGCCAGCACTACGATCAGGGGCCTGTTAGGAGCTTTCTTT. This codes for CASTTIRGLLGAFF.

This clonotype appeared many times. The V call is TRBV5-1, the J call TRBJ2-1; 10 bases fit TRBD2. V trimming: 4 bases; J trimming: 8 bases; junction bases outside the gene matches: 3. CDR3 length: 13 residues. Germline V gene lookup returns CDR1 SGHRS and CDR2 YFSETQ. DNA of the CDR3: TGCGCCAGCAGCCTTGGGACTAGCGATGAGCAGTTCTTC. Its translation: CASSLGTSDEQFF.

This clonotype was observed at least ten times. V and J are TRBV24-1 and TRBJ1-5, with D possibly matching TRBD1 (5 bases). This CDR3 has 15 amino acids. Germline assignment: CDR1 KGHDR and CDR2 SFDVKD. V was pared by 7 bases and J by 0 bases, with 12 bases between. The CDR3 bases are TGTGCCACCAGCACCCGGGACGATAGCAATCAGCCCCAGCATTTT. This sequence encodes CATSTRDDSNQPQHF.

This clonotype was counted many times. The chain links TRBV20-1 to TRBJ1-2; a possible D gene is TRBD1 (5 bases). The V end was cut by 7 bases, the J end by 7 bases, with 13 bases between. Germline-derived CDR1 and CDR2 are DFQATT and SNEGSKA (reference sequence). The CDR3 has 11 amino acids. The CDR3 bases are TGCAGTGTGCTAGGGGTGGGTGGCTACACCTTC. Translation gives CSVLGVGGYTF.

This clonotype was counted a few times. The J gene is TRBJ1-2, the V gene TRBV6-5; a weak D match, TRBD1 (5 bases). The CDR3 has 13 residues. Germline CDR1 MNHEY, CDR2 SVGAGI. Between the trimmed V and J ends, which lost 2 bases and 5 bases, there was a span of 9 bases. The CDR3 region is CASSYTTDYGYTF. The CDR3 nucleotides read TGTGCCAGCAGTTACACGACAGATTATGGCTACACCTTC.

Ten or more counts support this clonotype. This chain joins TRBV5-1 and TRBJ1-2; D uncertain. The CDR3 has 13 residues. CDR1 and CDR2 (germline): SGHRS, YFSETQ. Trimming stripped 1 base from V and 0 bases from J, with 4 bases between. The DNA for the CDR3 is TGCGCCAGCAGCTTGTCAGCTAACTATGGCTACACCTTC. Translating it yields CASSLSANYGYTF.

There are many counts of this clonotype. The chain uses TRBV5-1 and TRBJ1-1, with 7 bases that match TRBD1. Trimming cost V 4 bases and J 3 bases; bases outside gene matches: 6. Germline assignment: CDR1 SGHRS and CDR2 YFSETQ. This CDR3 spans 14 amino acids. The CDR3 nucleotides read TGCGCCAGCAGCAGGGGGACAGAAGACACTGAAGCTTTCTTT. Translating gives CASSRGTEDTEAFF.

Within the sample, this clonotype is medium-sized. The rearrangement uses TRBV20-1 and TRBJ2-3, with TRBD1 matching 11 bases. J lost 3 bases, V lost 6 bases, and 8 bases had no gene match. The CDR3 consists of 15 residues. CDR1 is DFQATT, CDR2 SNEGSKA, per germline (reference sequence). The CDR3 loop reads CSARNGQGATDTQYF. The DNA for the CDR3 is TGCAGTGCCCGGAACGGACAGGGGGCGACAGATACGCAGTATTTT.

This clonotype occurred many times. The chain combines TRBV19 with TRBJ1-1, with TRBD1 matching over 9 bases. CDR1 is LNHDA and CDR2 is SQIVND in the germline V gene (reference sequence). This CDR3 has 14 residues. V was pared by 6 bases and J by 2 bases, with 4 bases of the junction left unmatched. The CDR3 here is CASRGQGLNTEAFF. CDR3 coding DNA: TGTGCCAGTAGGGGACAGGGACTTAACACTGAAGCTTTCTTT.

This clonotype has ten or more counts. The gene calls are TRBV20-1 and TRBJ2-3; D perhaps matches TRBD1 (5 bases). The germline V and J ends were trimmed by 3 bases and 3 bases, with 19 bases remaining between them. The CDR3 extends over 16 amino acids. Germline lookup yields CDR1 DFQATT and CDR2 SNEGSKA (reference sequence). For the CDR3, the DNA is TGCAGTGCTAGTTACCCGACTGACGGACAAACAGATACGCAGTATTTT. As protein: CSASYPTDGQTDTQYF.

This clonotype was detected many times. The rearrangement uses TRBV3-1 and TRBJ2-4, with 10 bases aligning to TRBD1. With 5 bases clipped from V and 8 bases from J, the junction kept 9 bases outside the gene matches. In germline, CDR1 is LGHDT, CDR2 YNNKEL (reference sequence). This CDR3 has 15 residues. The CDR3 DNA reads as TGTGCCAGCAGCACGATGGACAGGGGGGGAGACATTCAGTACTTC. Encoded protein: CASSTMDRGGDIQYF.

This clonotype was recorded many times. V and J are TRBV7-9 and TRBJ2-3; 9 bases are a match to TRBD1. This CDR3 comprises 14 residues. V was pared by 5 bases and J by 8 bases, with 8 bases of the junction left unmatched. Germline-derived CDR1 and CDR2 are SEHNR and FQNEAQ (reference sequence). The CDR3 here is CASSRWTGVLTQYF. Here the CDR3 DNA reads TGTGCCAGCAGCCGGTGGACAGGGGTTCTTACGCAGTATTTT. The full variable domain, with the rest looked up from reference TRBV7-9 and TRBJ2-3, is DTGVSQNPRHKITKRGQNVTFRCDPISEHNRLYWYRQTLGQGPEFLTYFQNEAQLEKSRLLSDRFSAERPKGSFSTLEIQRTEQGDSAMYLCASSRWTGVLTQYFGPGTRLTVL.

There are many counts of this clonotype. The chain employs TRBV5-8 and TRBJ2-5; TRBD1 matches at 7 bases. Germline V gene data show CDR1 as SGHTS and CDR2 as YDEGEE. The junction had 10 bases not matched to a gene; V was cut back by 1 base and J by 4 bases. The CDR3 has 16 amino acids. The CDR3 DNA reads as TGTGCCAGCAGCTTGAGGTTGGATTGGACAGGAGAGACCCAGTACTTC. This encodes CASSLRLDWTGETQYF.

This clonotype was counted ten times or more. V usage is TRBV20-1 and J usage is TRBJ2-1; possibly TRBD1 or TRBD2 for D (5 bases each). This CDR3 region has 14 residues. Trimming cost V 5 bases and J 0 bases, with 11 bases left between them. The germline gives CDR1 DFQATT, CDR2 SNEGSKA (reference sequence). CDR3 sequence: CSAPSGSSYNEQFF. CDR3 DNA sequence: TGCAGTGCTCCTTCAGGGAGCTCCTACAATGAGCAGTTCTTC.

This clonotype has at least ten counts. This rearrangement joins TRBV7-8 to TRBJ1-1; no definite D call. Germline V gene lookup returns CDR1 SGHVS and CDR2 FQNEAQ. The V gene lost 0 bases and the J gene lost 5 bases, with 4 bases spanning the gap. The CDR3 is 12 residues long. DNA for the CDR3: TGTGCCAGCAGCTTAGCCCAGACTGAAGCTTTCTTT. This gives the protein CASSLAQTEAFF.

Ten or more counts support this clonotype. The DNA for the CDR3 is TGTGCCAGCAGCTTAGACGGACACACCTCCTACAATGAGCAGTTCTTC. It encodes CASSLDGHTSYNEQFF. The V gene is TRBV7-2, the J gene TRBJ2-1, with D possibly matching TRBD1 (5 bases). The CDR3 totals 16 residues. V shed 1 base and J shed 0 bases, with 10 bases lying between them. CDR1 is SGHTA, CDR2 FQGNSA, per germline.